This TCR beta chain is drawn from a study of T cells in Graves' hyperthyroidism and ophthalmopathy. Notes on the study in general: Also found in blood were most expanded thyroid clonotypes above 0.001.

CDR1 is SQVTM and CDR2 is ANQGSEA in the germline V gene. Trimming removed 8 bases from V and 6 bases from J, with 20 bases in between. The CDR3 sequence is 13 residues long. This clonotype was counted many times. Its antigen is as yet unknown. Amplification yielded TCR beta CDR3 regions, with RNA transcripts as the source. The HTBI set primed first-round TCR CDR3 RT-PCR. TCRdb ran MiXCR on the multiplex PCR reads and lists one entry per CDR3 protein. Of under 350,000 distinct CDR3 sequences in the sample, approximately 17% are singletons; the top ten hold around 58%. Diagnoses were made from clinical symptoms, serum measures (thyroxine and TRAb), thyroid ultrasound and orbital computed tomography.

Sequencing used blood. The receptor was derived from an older woman with Graves' ophthalmopathy. This sequence joins TRBV29-1 and TRBJ2-7; D call uncertain. Here the CDR3 reads CSTLSGKTGEQYF. In DNA form, the CDR3 reads TGCAGCACGCTAAGTGGAAAGACCGGCGAGCAGTACTTC.